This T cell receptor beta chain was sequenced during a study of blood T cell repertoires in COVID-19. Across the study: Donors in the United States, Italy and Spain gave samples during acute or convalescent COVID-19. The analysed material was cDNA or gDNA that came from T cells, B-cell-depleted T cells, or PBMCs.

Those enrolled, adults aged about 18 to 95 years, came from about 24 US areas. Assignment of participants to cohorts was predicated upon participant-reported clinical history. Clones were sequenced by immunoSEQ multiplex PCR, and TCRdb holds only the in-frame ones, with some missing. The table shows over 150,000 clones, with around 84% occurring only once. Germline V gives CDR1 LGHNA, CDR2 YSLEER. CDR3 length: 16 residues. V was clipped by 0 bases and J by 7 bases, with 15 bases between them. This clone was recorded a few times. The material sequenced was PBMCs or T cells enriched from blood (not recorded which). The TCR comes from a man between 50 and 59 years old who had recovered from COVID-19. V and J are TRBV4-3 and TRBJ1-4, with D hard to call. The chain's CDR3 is CASSQDGPGIGEKLFF. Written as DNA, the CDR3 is TGCGCCAGCAGCCAAGATGGGCCGGGGATCGGTGAAAAACTGTTTTTT.